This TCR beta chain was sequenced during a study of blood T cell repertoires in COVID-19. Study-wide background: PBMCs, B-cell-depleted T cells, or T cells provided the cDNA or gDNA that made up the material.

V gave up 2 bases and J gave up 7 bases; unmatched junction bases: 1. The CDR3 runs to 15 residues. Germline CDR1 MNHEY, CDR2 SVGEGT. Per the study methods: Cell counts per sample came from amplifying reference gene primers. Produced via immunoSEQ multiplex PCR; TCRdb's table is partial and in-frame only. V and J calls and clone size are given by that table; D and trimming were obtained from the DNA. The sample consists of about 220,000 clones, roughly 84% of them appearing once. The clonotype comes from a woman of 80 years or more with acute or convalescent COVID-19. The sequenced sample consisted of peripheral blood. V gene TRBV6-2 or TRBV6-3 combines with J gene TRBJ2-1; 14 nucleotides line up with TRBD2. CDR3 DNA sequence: TGTGCCAGCAGTTACGGGACTAGCGGGGGTAATGAGCAGTTCTTC. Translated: CASSYGTSGGNEQFF.